This T cell receptor (beta chain) was profiled in a study of cytotoxic CD8 clonotypes in ibrutinib-treated CLL. Whole-study context: Per sample, productive templates averaged roughly 230,000 and productive rearrangements averaged approximately 90,000.

Sequenced by immunoSEQ multiplex PCR; TCRdb stores in-frame clones only, minus some. This sample has about 160,000 clones, with nearly 90% found just once. Broader study findings: The study sampled sustained-remission and progressing patients at different times. Upon ibrutinib response clonality rose, and upon progression it fell back toward baseline.

Points on this clone: What it recognizes is unknown. Being one base from a much bigger clone, this may be a read error.

After removal of 0 bases from V and 6 bases from J, the junction contained 14 bases not matched to a gene. CDR3 length: 18 residues. Germline V gene lookup returns CDR1 MGHRA and CDR2 YSYEKL. Sequencing was performed on PBMCs, taken at disease progression, from a patient treated with ibrutinib. This TCR was sampled from a human donor with chronic lymphocytic leukemia. The V and J genes are TRBV4-1 and TRBJ2-7; 10 bases map to TRBD2. In DNA form, the CDR3 reads TGCGCCAGCAGCCAAGACTTTTTTGGGCTAGCGGGAGTTGGCGAGCAGTACTTC. It translates to CASSQDFFGLAGVGEQYF.